These T cell receptor beta chains were read from a single sample in a study of blood T cell repertoires in COVID-19. The method was immunoSEQ multiplex PCR; TCRdb's version includes in-frame clones alone and lacks a portion of them. In the table there are 200,000 to 250,000 clones, more than 75% of which are singletons. The sequenced material came from peripheral blood. These receptors originate from a woman aged 30 to 39 who had recovered from COVID-19. The CDR3 runs from the conserved cysteine through the conserved F or W.

18	TRBV21-1	TRBJ1-2	CASSKGGQGSHNLYGYTF
15	TRBV18	TRBJ1-2	CASSPLNRDGYGYTF
15	TRBV6-5	TRBJ2-7	CASSYRRAQPHEQYF
13	TRBV18	TRBJ1-1	CASSRDIQGGAFF
19	TRBV9	TRBJ2-3	CASSVSTSAAGGSTDTQYF
16	TRBV29-1	TRBJ2-1	CSVEDDRDFRVNEQFF
15	TRBV27	TRBJ2-3	CASGSGTTSTDTQYF
13	TRBV19	TRBJ1-6	CASSIGIDSPLHF
18	TRBV9	TRBJ2-5	CASSATIAVTGDGETQYF
16	TRBV19	TRBJ1-5	CASSSSGAGAYQPQHF
17	TRBV5-4	TRBJ2-2	CASSFGDSQANTGELFF
17	TRBV10-3	TRBJ2-5	CAIGGGLGAFTQETQYF
15	TRBV19	TRBJ2-6	CASSIRGPGANVLTF
17	TRBV3-1/TRBV3-2	TRBJ2-3	CASSHLPGQGSGDTQYF
16	TRBV27	TRBJ1-2	CASSPYQQGGLSGYTF
14	TRBV7-3	TRBJ2-2	CASHLAGGTGELFF
14	TRBV7-3	TRBJ1-1	CASRGTGGRGEAFF
15	TRBV19	TRBJ1-5	CASSIRDSINQPQHF
14	TRBV6-1	TRBJ1-2	CASSDTGHNYGYTF
15	TRBV7-3	TRBJ2-7	CASSLRAGEQIEQYF
13	TRBV2	TRBJ1-1	CASRTGGIGEAFF
15	TRBV11-2	TRBJ2-5	CASSRTSGGLETQYF
13	TRBV6-5	TRBJ1-1	CASIFRQNTEAFF
15	TRBV5-4	TRBJ2-2	CASSSGTSHTGELFF
13	TRBV6-4	TRBJ2-1	CASSSQGAHEQFF
18	TRBV14	TRBJ2-2	CASSQDLGSGAQTGELFF
15	TRBV6-2/TRBV6-3	TRBJ2-1	CASSSGLAGRSPKFF
15	TRBV7-3	TRBJ2-2	CASSPGLAGTGELFF
15	TRBV10-3	TRBJ2-7	CAISPFGTGAYEQYF
17	TRBV21-1	TRBJ2-2	CASSKARGAKNTGELFF
16	TRBV13	TRBJ2-3	CASSLYGGGLDDTQYF
10	TRBV11-2	TRBJ2-2	CASSHYELFF
16	TRBV4-2	TRBJ2-5	CASSQLTQGAGETQYF
11	TRBV20-1	TRBJ1-2	CSARDPYGYTF
18	TRBV5-6	TRBJ2-3	CASSLVEGRGVSTDTQYF